These T cell receptor beta chains were read from a single sample in a study of blood T cell repertoires in COVID-19. Here immunoSEQ multiplex PCR was the method, and the copy in TCRdb shows in-frame clones only, minus some. The sample consists of about 200,000 clones, less than 85% of them appearing once. Sequencing was carried out using peripheral blood. Receptors originate from a woman aged 70 to 79 with acute or convalescent COVID-19. Both conserved end residues are trimmed from each CDR3. Each record gives: clone size, V gene, CDR3 protein. Part of the rows lack a size; the others show once, few, many or a class for expanded clones.

NA,TRBV29-1,SVEDGGSKGGEQY
NA,TRBV2,ASRTGAREQY
NA,TRBV6-2/TRBV6-3,ASSYSGTSGSYEQF
few,TRBV24-1,ATSDFRSSGYNEQF
NA,TRBV6-5,ASSYGDRGQAGELF
NA,TRBV10-3,AISEEGTQY
NA,TRBV24-1,ATSEPGGVQETQY
NA,TRBV7-3,ASSFRPAGQTNTGELF
NA,TRBV2,ASIRDRGSEAF
NA,TRBV11-2,ASSLVGRNNSPLH
NA,TRBV11-3,ASSRLAGDGEQF
NA,TRBV28,ASSSSGSGGNTIY
NA,TRBV2,ASRGQTSTGELF
NA,TRBV6-1,ASSEVGVRGNQPQH
NA,TRBV3-1/TRBV3-2,ASSQDSEGTLYGYT
NA,TRBV5-1,ASSLLAGEQF
few,TRBV2,ASSEGRDMPQH
NA,TRBV27,ASRGLAGYEQY
NA,TRBV11-2,ASSLVANTEAF
NA,TRBV27,ASSFVSSGEDTQY
once,TRBV28,ASSNSTGLKIEAF
NA,TRBV24-1,ATSDPDSLSSYEQY
NA,TRBV4-1,ASSQEGLRDSASSGNTIY
once,TRBV6-5,AAMYGTGETGELF
NA,TRBV6-1,ASSEVLPEQF
NA,TRBV9,ASSETGRRNQPQH
NA,TRBV5-1,ASSPGPVSSPQY
NA,TRBV29-1,SVEERTEAF
NA,TRBV9,ASSVWEGGELF